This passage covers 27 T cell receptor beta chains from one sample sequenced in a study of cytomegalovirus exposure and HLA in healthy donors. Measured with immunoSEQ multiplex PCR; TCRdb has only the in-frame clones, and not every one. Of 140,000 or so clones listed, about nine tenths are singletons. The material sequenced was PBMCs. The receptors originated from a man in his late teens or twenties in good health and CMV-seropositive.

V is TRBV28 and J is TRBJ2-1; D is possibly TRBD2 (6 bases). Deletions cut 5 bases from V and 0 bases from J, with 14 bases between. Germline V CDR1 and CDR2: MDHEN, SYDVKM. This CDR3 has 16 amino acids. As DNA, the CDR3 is TGTGCCAGCAGTGCCGGGACTGGGGGCTCCTACAATGAGCAGTTCTTC. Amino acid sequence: CASSAGTGGSYNEQFF. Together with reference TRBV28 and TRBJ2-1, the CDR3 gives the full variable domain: DVKVTQSSRYLVKRTGEKVFLECVQDMDHENMFWYRQDPGLGLRLIYFSYDVKMKEKGDIPEGYSVSREKKERFSLILESASTNQTSMYLCASSAGTGGSYNEQFFGPGTRLTVL.

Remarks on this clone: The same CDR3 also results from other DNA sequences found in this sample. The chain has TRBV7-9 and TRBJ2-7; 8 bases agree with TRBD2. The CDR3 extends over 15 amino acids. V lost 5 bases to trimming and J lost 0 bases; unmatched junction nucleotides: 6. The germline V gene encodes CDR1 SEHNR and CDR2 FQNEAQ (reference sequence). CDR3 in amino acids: CASSPGLAGSYEQYF. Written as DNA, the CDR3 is TGTGCCAGCAGCCCCGGACTAGCCGGCTCCTACGAGCAGTACTTC.

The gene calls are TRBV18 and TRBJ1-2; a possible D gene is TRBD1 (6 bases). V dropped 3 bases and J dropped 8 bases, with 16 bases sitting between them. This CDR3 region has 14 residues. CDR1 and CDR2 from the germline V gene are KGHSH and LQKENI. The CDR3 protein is CASSPGDTSIGYTF. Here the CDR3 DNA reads TGTGCCAGCTCACCGGGGGACACCTCTATCGGCTACACCTTC.

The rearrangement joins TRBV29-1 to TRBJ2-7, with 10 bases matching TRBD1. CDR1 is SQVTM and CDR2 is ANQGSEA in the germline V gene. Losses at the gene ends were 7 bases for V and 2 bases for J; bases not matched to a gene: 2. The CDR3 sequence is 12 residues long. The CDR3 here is CSGGTGAYEQYF. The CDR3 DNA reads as TGCAGCGGCGGGACAGGGGCCTACGAGCAGTACTTC.

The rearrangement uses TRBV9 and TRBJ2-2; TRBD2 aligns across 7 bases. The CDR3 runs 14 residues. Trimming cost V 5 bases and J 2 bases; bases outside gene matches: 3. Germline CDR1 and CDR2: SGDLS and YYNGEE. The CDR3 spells CASRQRGNTGELFF. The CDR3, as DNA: TGTGCCAGCAGGCAGCGGGGAAACACCGGGGAGCTGTTTTTT.

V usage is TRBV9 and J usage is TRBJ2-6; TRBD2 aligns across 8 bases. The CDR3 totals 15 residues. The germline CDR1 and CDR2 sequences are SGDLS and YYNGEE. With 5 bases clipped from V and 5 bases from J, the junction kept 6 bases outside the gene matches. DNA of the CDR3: TGTGCCAGCAGATCAGCGGGGGATAGGGCCAACGTCCTGACTTTC. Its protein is CASRSAGDRANVLTF. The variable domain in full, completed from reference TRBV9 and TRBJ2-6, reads DSGVTQTPKHLITATGQRVTLRCSPRSGDLSVYWYQQSLDQGLQFLIQYYNGEERAKGNILERFSAQQFPDLHSELNLSSLELGDSALYFCASRSAGDRANVLTFGAGSRLTVL.

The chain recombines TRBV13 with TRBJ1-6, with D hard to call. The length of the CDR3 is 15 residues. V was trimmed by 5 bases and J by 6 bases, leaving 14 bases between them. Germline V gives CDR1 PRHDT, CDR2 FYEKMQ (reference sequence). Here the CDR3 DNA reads TGTGCCAGCAGCCTAACGGTCCCCCTTAATTCACCCCTCCACTTT. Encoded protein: CASSLTVPLNSPLHF.

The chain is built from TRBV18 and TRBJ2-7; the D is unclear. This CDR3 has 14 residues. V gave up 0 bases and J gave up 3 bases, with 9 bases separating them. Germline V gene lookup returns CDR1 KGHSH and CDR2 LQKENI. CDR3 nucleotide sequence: TGTGCCAGCTCACCACCGGAACTAAGCTACGAGCAGTACTTC. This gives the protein CASSPPELSYEQYF.

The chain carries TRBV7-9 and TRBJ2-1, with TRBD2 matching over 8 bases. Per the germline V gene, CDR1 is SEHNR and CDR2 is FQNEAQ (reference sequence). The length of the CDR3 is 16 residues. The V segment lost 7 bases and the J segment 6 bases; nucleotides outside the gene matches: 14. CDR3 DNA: TGTGCCAGCACCTCAATCGTCGCACGGGGGGGCAATGAGCAGTTCTTC. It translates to CASTSIVARGGNEQFF.

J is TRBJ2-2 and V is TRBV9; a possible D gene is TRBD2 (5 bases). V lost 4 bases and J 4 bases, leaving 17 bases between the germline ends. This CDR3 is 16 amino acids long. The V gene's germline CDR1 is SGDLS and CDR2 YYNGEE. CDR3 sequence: CASSPNGPRGTGELFF. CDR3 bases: TGTGCCAGCAGCCCTAACGGGCCCCGGGGCACCGGGGAGCTGTTTTTT.

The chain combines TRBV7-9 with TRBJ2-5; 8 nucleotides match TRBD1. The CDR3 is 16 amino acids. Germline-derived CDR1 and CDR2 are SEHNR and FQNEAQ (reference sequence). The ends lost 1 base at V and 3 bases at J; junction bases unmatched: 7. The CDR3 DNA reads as TGTGCCAGCAGCTTAGGAACAGGGGGGCTGGAAGAGACCCAGTACTTC. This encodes CASSLGTGGLEETQYF. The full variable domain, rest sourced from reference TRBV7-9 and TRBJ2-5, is DTGVSQNPRHKITKRGQNVTFRCDPISEHNRLYWYRQTLGQGPEFLTYFQNEAQLEKSRLLSDRFSAERPKGSFSTLEIQRTEQGDSAMYLCASSLGTGGLEETQYFGPGTRLLVL.

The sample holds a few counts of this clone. CDR3 loop: CASSWSPGDGPQHF. DNA for the CDR3: TGCGCCAGCAGCTGGTCACCGGGGGACGGGCCCCAGCATTTT. J is TRBJ1-5 and V is TRBV5-1; a possible D gene is TRBD1 (5 bases). The CDR3 spans 14 residues. V was trimmed by 3 bases and J by 9 bases, leaving 16 bases between them. Germline V gene lookup returns CDR1 SGHRS and CDR2 YFSETQ.

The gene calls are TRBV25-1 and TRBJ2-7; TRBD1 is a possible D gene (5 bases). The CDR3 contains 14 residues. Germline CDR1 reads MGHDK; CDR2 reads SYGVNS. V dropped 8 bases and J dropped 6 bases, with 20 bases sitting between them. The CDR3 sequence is CASAPGSGPFEQYF. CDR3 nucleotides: TGTGCCAGCGCCCCAGGGTCCGGTCCTTTCGAGCAGTACTTC.

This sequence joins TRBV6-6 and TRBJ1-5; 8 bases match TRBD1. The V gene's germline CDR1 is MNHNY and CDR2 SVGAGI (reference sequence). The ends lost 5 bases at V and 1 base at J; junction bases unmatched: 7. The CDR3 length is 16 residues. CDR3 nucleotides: TGTGCCAGCAGTGTCACAGGGGGTGGAAGCAATCAGCCCCAGCATTTT. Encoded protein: CASSVTGGGSNQPQHF.

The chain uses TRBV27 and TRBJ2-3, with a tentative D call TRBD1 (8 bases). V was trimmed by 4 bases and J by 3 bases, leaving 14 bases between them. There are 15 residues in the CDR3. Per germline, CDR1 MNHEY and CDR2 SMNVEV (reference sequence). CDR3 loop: CASSSNRGGTDTQYF. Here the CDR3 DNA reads TGTGCCAGCAGTTCGAACAGGGGGGGAACAGATACGCAGTATTTT.

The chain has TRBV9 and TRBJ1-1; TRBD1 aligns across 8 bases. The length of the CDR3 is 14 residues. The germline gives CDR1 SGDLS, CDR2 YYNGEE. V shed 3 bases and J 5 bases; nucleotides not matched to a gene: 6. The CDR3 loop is CASSGTTGETEAFF. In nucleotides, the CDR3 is TGTGCCAGCAGCGGGACGACAGGGGAGACTGAAGCTTTCTTT.

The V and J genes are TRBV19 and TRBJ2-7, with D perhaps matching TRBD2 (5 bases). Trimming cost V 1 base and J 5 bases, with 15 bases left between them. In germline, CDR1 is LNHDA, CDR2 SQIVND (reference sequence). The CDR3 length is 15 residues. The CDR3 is CASSIGGGYSHEQYF. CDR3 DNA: TGTGCCAGTAGTATAGGTGGCGGGTACAGTCACGAGCAGTACTTC.

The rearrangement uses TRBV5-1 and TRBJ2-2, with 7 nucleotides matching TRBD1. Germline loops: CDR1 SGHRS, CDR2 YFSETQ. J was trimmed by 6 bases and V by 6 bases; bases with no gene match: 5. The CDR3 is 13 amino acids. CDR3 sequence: CASNNDRAGELFF. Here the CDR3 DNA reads TGCGCCAGCAACAATGACAGGGCCGGGGAGCTGTTTTTT.

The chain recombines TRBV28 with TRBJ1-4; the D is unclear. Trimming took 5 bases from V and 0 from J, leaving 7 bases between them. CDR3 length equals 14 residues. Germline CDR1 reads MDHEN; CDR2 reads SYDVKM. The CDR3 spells CASSIRATNEKLFF. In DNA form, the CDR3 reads TGTGCCAGCAGTATCCGTGCAACTAATGAAAAACTGTTTTTT.

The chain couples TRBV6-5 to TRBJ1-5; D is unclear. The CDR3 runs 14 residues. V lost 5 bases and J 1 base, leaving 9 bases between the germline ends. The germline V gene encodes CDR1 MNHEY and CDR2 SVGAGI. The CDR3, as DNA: TGTGCCAGCAGTACCCAGGCGAGCAATCAGCCCCAGCATTTT. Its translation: CASSTQASNQPQHF.

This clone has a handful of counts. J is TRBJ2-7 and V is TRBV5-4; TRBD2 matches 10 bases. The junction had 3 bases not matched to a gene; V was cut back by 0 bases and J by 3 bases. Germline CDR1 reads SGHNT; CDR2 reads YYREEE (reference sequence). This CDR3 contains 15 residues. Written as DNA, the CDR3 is TGTGCCAGCAGCTTGGGACTAGCGGGCAGCTACGAGCAGTACTTC. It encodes CASSLGLAGSYEQYF.

The CDR3 protein is CASSVQGANSPLHF. CDR3 bases: TGTGCCAGCAGCGTACAGGGGGCTAATTCACCCCTCCACTTT. The V gene is TRBV9, the J gene TRBJ1-6, with 8 bases identical to TRBD1. The V segment lost 1 base and the J segment 6 bases; nucleotides outside the gene matches: 0. The CDR3 is 14 residues long. Per the germline V gene, CDR1 is SGDLS and CDR2 is YYNGEE.

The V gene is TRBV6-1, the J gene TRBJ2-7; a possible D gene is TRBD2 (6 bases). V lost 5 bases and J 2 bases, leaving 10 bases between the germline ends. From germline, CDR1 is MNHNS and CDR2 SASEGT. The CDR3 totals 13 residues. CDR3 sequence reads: CASSNRGTYEQYF. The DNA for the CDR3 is TGTGCCAGCAGTAATCGGGGGACCTACGAGCAGTACTTC.

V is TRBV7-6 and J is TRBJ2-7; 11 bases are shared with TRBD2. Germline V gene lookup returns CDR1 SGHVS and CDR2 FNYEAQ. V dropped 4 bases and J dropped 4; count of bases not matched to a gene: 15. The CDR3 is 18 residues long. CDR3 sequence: CASSSRGTSGSPFYEQYF. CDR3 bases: TGTGCCAGCAGCTCCAGGGGGACTAGCGGAAGCCCCTTTTACGAGCAGTACTTC.

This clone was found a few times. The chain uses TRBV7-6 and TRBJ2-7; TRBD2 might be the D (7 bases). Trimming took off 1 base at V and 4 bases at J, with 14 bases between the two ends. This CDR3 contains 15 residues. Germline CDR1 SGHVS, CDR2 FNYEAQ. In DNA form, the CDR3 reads TGTGCCAGCAGCTTAGGGGCGGGGGCCGGGTACGAGCAGTACTTC. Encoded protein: CASSLGAGAGYEQYF.

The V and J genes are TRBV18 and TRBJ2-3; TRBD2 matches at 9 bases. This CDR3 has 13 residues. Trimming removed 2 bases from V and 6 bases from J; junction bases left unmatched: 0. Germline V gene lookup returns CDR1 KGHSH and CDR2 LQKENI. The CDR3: CASSPSGGDTQYF. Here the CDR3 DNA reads TGTGCCAGCTCACCAAGCGGGGGGGATACGCAGTATTTT.

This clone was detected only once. The CDR3 region is CASSHPTGTSGRAGYEQYF. The CDR3 DNA sequence: TGTGCCAGCAGCCATCCGACCGGGACTAGCGGGAGGGCCGGATACGAGCAGTACTTC. The J gene is TRBJ2-7, the V gene TRBV14; TRBD2 aligns across 16 bases. The CDR3 spans 19 residues. Germline V gene lookup returns CDR1 SGHDN and CDR2 FVKESK. Losses at the gene ends were 3 bases for V and 4 bases for J; bases not matched to a gene: 12.